Listed below are T cell receptor beta chains from one sample, sequenced in a study of CD8+CD57+ T cells in acquired aplastic anemia. TCRdb recomputed calls from the reads with MiXCR, one row per CDR3 protein. The sample lists under 150,000 distinct CDR3 sequences, approximately 41% occurring once. The sequencing sample was made of sorted CD4+, CD8+, or CD8+CD57+ T cells (not recorded which) from PBMCs. These receptor sequences come from a human donor with aplastic anemia. CDR3s include the opening cysteine and the closing phenylalanine or tryptophan. A D gene is named only where the DNA matches it firmly. A row's size may be missing; if present it is once, few, many or a size class.

DNA,CDR3,J,size,V,D
TGTGCCAGCAGTTTAGGGGGAGACTATGGCTACACCTTC,CASSLGGDYGYTF,TRBJ1-2,many,TRBV27,-
TGTGCCAGTAGTCGGACAGCCCCCTACGAGCAGTACTTC,CASSRTAPYEQYF,TRBJ2-7,-,TRBV19,-
TGTGCCAGCAGCTCATGGGTGCTAACCCCTGAGCAAGAGACCCAGTACTTC,CASSSWVLTPEQETQYF,TRBJ2-5,many,TRBV7-9,-
TGTGCCAGTAGTATGTATGTGGGGAGCTCCTACGAGCAGTACTTC,CASSMYVGSSYEQYF,TRBJ2-7,-,TRBV19,-
TGTGCCAGCAGAGATACAGGGAGTTATGGCTACACCTTC,CASRDTGSYGYTF,TRBJ1-2,many,TRBV2,-
TGTGCCAGCAGCGGCCCAGAGCGGGAGCAGTACTTC,CASSGPEREQYF,TRBJ2-7,many,TRBV11-3,-
TGTGCCAGCAGTCGATATCGCCTAGCGGAATACAATAAGCAGTTCTTC,CASSRYRLAEYNKQFF,TRBJ2-1,-,TRBV6-1,TRBD2
TGTGCCAGCAGCTTTGGCGGGGGGGCAGATACGCAGTATTTT,CASSFGGGADTQYF,TRBJ2-3,many,TRBV5-8,TRBD2
TGTGCCAGCAGTGGGGCAGGGGGTAATCAGCCCCAGCATTTT,CASSGAGGNQPQHF,TRBJ1-5,few,TRBV2,TRBD1
TGCAGTGCTAGAATAGGGTCCAGCAATCAGCCCCAGCATTTT,CSARIGSSNQPQHF,TRBJ1-5,many,TRBV20-1,-
TGTGCCAGCAAGGCCGGGACAGGTAACTATGGCTACACCTTC,CASKAGTGNYGYTF,TRBJ1-2,-,TRBV10-3,TRBD1
TGTGCCATAGGGACTAGCGGGGACGATGAGCAGTTCTTC,CAIGTSGDDEQFF,TRBJ2-1,-,TRBV25-1,TRBD2
TGTGCCAGCAGTTACCCAGGGGGCTATGGCTACACCTTC,CASSYPGGYGYTF,TRBJ1-2,few,TRBV6-2/TRBV6-3,TRBD1
TGTGCCAGCAGCTTCGGACAGGGTGTTGGGACCCAGTACTTC,CASSFGQGVGTQYF,TRBJ2-5,-,TRBV7-8,TRBD1
TGCGCCAGCAGCCGGGCCATCTCCTACAATGAGCAGTTCTTC,CASSRAISYNEQFF,TRBJ2-1,-,TRBV5-1,-
TGTGCCAGCAGTGAAGTGTCCTTCGGGATAGGGCTCTATGGCTACACCTTC,CASSEVSFGIGLYGYTF,TRBJ1-2,-,TRBV6-1,-
TGTGCCAGCAGCCCGCTAAGGGGGAACACCGGGGAGCTGTTTTTT,CASSPLRGNTGELFF,TRBJ2-2,few,TRBV11-1,-
TGTGCCAGCAGCCTTGGGACTAGCGGGGAGCTGTTTTTT,CASSLGTSGELFF,TRBJ2-2,-,TRBV7-2,TRBD2
TGTGCCAGCGCCCAGGGGGCCGGAGGATACGAGCAGTACTTC,CASAQGAGGYEQYF,TRBJ2-7,-,TRBV19,TRBD1
TGTGCCAGTCGTAGCGGGGTGAACACTGAAGCTTTCTTT,CASRSGVNTEAFF,TRBJ1-1,-,TRBV7-3,-
TGTGCCAGCAGCTTGGACAGGAACACAAACTATGGCTACACCTTC,CASSLDRNTNYGYTF,TRBJ1-2,many,TRBV6-1,TRBD1
TGCAGCGTTGAAGATCAGGGCAGCTTC,CSVEDQGSF,TRBJ2-1,-,TRBV29-1,-
TGTGCCAGCAGTTACCCTATGGGACAGGGCAGCTCCTACGAGCAGTACTTC,CASSYPMGQGSSYEQYF,TRBJ2-7,many,TRBV6-6,TRBD1
TGTGCCAGCTCACCACCAAGGGCGGGTCTCCGCTCCTACGAGCAGTACTTC,CASSPPRAGLRSYEQYF,TRBJ2-7,few,TRBV18,-
TGTGCCAGCAGCTTATCTCTGGGGGCTAACAATGAGCAGTTCTTC,CASSLSLGANNEQFF,TRBJ2-1,-,TRBV11-3,-
TGCGCCAGCAGCTTCAGTGAAGAGACCCAGTACTTC,CASSFSEETQYF,TRBJ2-5,-,TRBV5-5,-
TGTGCCAGCAGTTATCCAGGGCAGCCGGTTCTGGAGACCCAGTACTTC,CASSYPGQPVLETQYF,TRBJ2-5,many,TRBV6-5,-
TGCAGTGCTCATGAGCTAGCGGGGGGGTACGAGCAGTACTTC,CSAHELAGGYEQYF,TRBJ2-7,-,TRBV20-1,TRBD2
TGTGCCAGCAGCCAAGAACTAAATCGAGATTCACCCCTCCACTTT,CASSQELNRDSPLHF,TRBJ1-6,many,TRBV4-2,-